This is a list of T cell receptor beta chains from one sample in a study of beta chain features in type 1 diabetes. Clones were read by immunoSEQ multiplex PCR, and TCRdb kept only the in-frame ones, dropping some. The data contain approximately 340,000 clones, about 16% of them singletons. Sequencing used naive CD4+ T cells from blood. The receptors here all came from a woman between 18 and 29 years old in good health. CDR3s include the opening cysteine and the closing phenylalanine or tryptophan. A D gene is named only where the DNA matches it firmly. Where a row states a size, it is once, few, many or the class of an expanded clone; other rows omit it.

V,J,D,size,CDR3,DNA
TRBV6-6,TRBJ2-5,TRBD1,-,CASTPSDREETQYF,TGTGCCAGCACCCCATCAGACAGGGAAGAGACCCAGTACTTC
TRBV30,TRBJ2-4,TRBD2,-,CAWSVQRTSGSSGKNIQYF,TGTGCCTGGAGTGTACAGAGGACTAGCGGGAGTTCGGGCAAAAACATTCAGTACTTC
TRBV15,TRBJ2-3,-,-,CATSTFGTDTQYF,TGTGCCACCAGCACATTCGGTACAGATACGCAGTATTTT
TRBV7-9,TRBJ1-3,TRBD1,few,CASSPGTGPDNTIYF,TGTGCCAGCAGCCCCGGGACAGGGCCAGATAACACCATATATTTT
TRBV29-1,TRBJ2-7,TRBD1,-,CSVEWDRGPPYEQYF,TGCAGCGTTGAGTGGGACAGGGGCCCCCCCTACGAGCAGTACTTC
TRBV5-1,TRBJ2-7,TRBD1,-,CASSAGTGAYEQYF,TGCGCCAGCAGCGCCGGGACAGGAGCCTACGAGCAGTACTTC
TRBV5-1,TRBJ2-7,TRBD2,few,CASSPGLAEYEQYF,TGCGCCAGCAGCCCCGGCCTAGCGGAATACGAGCAGTACTTC
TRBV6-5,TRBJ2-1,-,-,CASSRGYNEQFF,TGTGCCAGCAGCCGGGGATACAATGAGCAGTTCTTC
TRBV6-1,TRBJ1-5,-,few,CASARESNQPQHF,TGTGCCAGCGCAAGGGAGAGCAATCAGCCCCAGCATTTT
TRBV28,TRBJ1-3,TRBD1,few,CASSSRGASGNTIYF,TGTGCCAGCAGCTCCAGGGGGGCCTCTGGAAACACCATATATTTT